A single sample is the source of the 11 T cell receptor beta chains below, sequenced in a study of T cells in Graves' hyperthyroidism and ophthalmopathy (dated by TCRdb to between 2018 and 2021). The method behind the library was multiplex PCR. The sequencing machine was an Illumina HiSeq 2000. The TCR beta CDR3 regions were amplified from the RNA transcripts. A first-round RT-PCR of the TCR CDR3 used the HTBI primer set with the Qiagen OneStep RT-PCR kit. In-frame beta chains were kept once TCRdb had trimmed the public reads at Q25 with fastp and called clones with MiXCR. Every CDR3 protein is listed once, alongside the most common genes and DNA of its rows. The sample table lists under 350,000 distinct CDR3 sequences, approximately 15% of them with a count of one. Roughly 53% of the sample rests with the top ten. Sample: blood. All receptors derive from a woman in her sixties or seventies with Graves' ophthalmopathy.

The V gene is TRBV27, the J gene TRBJ2-1; TRBD2 matches 15 bases. This CDR3 is 19 amino acids long. Germline loops: CDR1 MNHEY, CDR2 SMNVEV (reference sequence). The trim removed 5 bases at V and 8 bases at J, leaving 16 bases unmatched. DNA for the CDR3: TGTGCCAGCAGTAAACCGGGACTAGCGGGAGGCTTCGTGATGGATGAGCAGTTCTTC. Its protein product is CASSKPGLAGGFVMDEQFF.

There are many counts of this clonotype. This sequence joins TRBV7-9 and TRBJ2-4, with D maybe TRBD1 (6 bases). The CDR3 length is 13 residues. Trimming cost V 1 base and J 8 bases, with 9 bases left between them. The germline CDR1 and CDR2 sequences are SEHNR and FQNEAQ (reference sequence). The CDR3 sequence: CASSLVGQYIQYF. In DNA, the CDR3 is TGTGCCAGCAGCTTAGTCGGACAGTACATTCAGTACTTC.

The sample holds many counts of this clonotype. This chain links TRBV12-3 or TRBV12-4 with TRBJ2-1, with 7 bases that match TRBD2. This CDR3 is built from 14 residues. V gave up 7 bases and J gave up 2 bases; unmatched junction bases: 5. The CDR3 DNA reads TGTGCCAGCACTCTCGCGGGGGCCTACAATGAGCAGTTCTTC. Translating it yields CASTLAGAYNEQFF.

This chain links TRBV6-1 with TRBJ1-5; TRBD1 agrees at 7 bases. Germline loops: CDR1 MNHNS, CDR2 SASEGT. The CDR3 has 15 amino acids. V was clipped by 5 bases and J by 3 bases; unmatched bases: 7. CDR3 DNA: TGTGCCAGCAGTCCCCGGGACAGACACAATCAGCCCCAGCATTTT. Translated: CASSPRDRHNQPQHF.

This clonotype appeared many times. CDR3 DNA sequence: TGTGCCAGCAGCCCCGGGCCCAATATCCTGTTTTTT. Translated, it gives CASSPGPNILFF. The V and J genes are TRBV7-2 and TRBJ1-4; D is undetermined. Germline lookup yields CDR1 SGHTA and CDR2 FQGNSA. V lost 5 bases, J lost 14 bases, and 15 bases lay in between. The CDR3 sequence is 12 residues long.

This clonotype was found many times. V is TRBV18 and J is TRBJ2-5; D remains ambiguous. V was pared by 0 bases and J by 5 bases, with 13 bases between. The CDR3 extends over 15 amino acids. Germline CDR1 reads KGHSH; CDR2 reads LQKENI. DNA of the CDR3: TGTGCCAGCTCACCACCTATGCGGCAGGAGGAGACCCAGTACTTC. This codes for CASSPPMRQEETQYF.

This clonotype was counted a few times. The chain employs TRBV4-3 and TRBJ1-5; the D is unclear. Germline V CDR1 and CDR2: LGHNA, YSLEER. The CDR3 loop spans 13 amino acids. Trimming cost V 1 base and J 7 bases, with 8 bases left between them. This chain's CDR3 is CASSQALFQPQHF. The CDR3 DNA sequence: TGCGCCAGCAGCCAAGCTCTTTTCCAGCCCCAGCATTTT.

This clonotype came up a few times. This chain joins TRBV12-3 or TRBV12-4 and TRBJ2-1, with 8 bases matching TRBD2. This CDR3 comprises 14 residues. The J segment lost 7 bases and the V segment lost 6 bases, leaving 8 bases of the junction unmatched. The CDR3 DNA sequence: TGTGCCAGCAGCGGGAGGGCGGTTTTGAATGAGCAGTTCTTC. Its protein is CASSGRAVLNEQFF.

The chain has TRBV20-1 and TRBJ2-7, with 9 bases matching TRBD1. Per the germline V gene, CDR1 is DFQATT and CDR2 is SNEGSKA (reference sequence). J gave up 5 bases and V 1 base, and 6 bases lay outside the gene matches. The CDR3 contains 14 residues. The CDR3 sequence is CSARGGTGFDEQYF. The DNA of the CDR3 is TGCAGTGCTAGAGGGGGGACAGGGTTCGACGAGCAGTACTTC.

Only a few counts were recorded for this clonotype. The chain combines TRBV20-1 with TRBJ2-4, with 12 bases aligning to TRBD2. The germline V gene has CDR1 DFQATT and CDR2 SNEGSKA (reference sequence). Trimming at V came to 6 bases and at J to 0 bases, leaving 12 bases not matched to a gene. This CDR3 has 18 residues. The CDR3 nucleotides are TGCAGTGCGGAAGTGACTAGCGGGGGATTTCTAGCCAAAAACATTCAGTACTTC. Translating gives CSAEVTSGGFLAKNIQYF.

The sample holds many counts of this clonotype. The CDR3, as DNA: TGTGCCAGCAGTTTATATCCTAGCGGCAATAAAGAGACCCAGTACTTC. Residues: CASSLYPSGNKETQYF. The V and J genes are TRBV28 and TRBJ2-5, with 7 bases matching TRBD2. Germline V gives CDR1 MDHEN, CDR2 SYDVKM. V lost 1 base and J lost 3; bases outside the gene matches: 8. This CDR3 region has 16 residues.